The 13 T cell receptor beta chains presented below share a single source sample, sequenced in a study of blood T cell repertoires in COVID-19. Some clones are missing from TCRdb's copy, which holds only in-frame ones; the method was immunoSEQ multiplex PCR. This sample has roughly 240,000 clones, with 70% to 90% found just once. Specimen: peripheral blood. These receptors were collected from a man aged 50 to 59 with COVID-19, enrolled during active disease.

This chain uses TRBV28 with TRBJ1-5; D may be TRBD1 (5 bases). The ends were cut back, 2 bases at V and 1 base at J, with 9 bases in the middle. CDR1 and CDR2 from the germline V gene are MDHEN and SYDVKM. CDR3 length: 15 residues. CDR3 protein: CASSLGGGSNQPQHF. CDR3 sequence (DNA): TGTGCCAGCAGTTTAGGGGGGGGAAGCAATCAGCCCCAGCATTTT.

The genes are TRBV7-3 and TRBJ2-1; a weak D match, TRBD1 (6 bases). The germline V gene has CDR1 SGHTA and CDR2 FQGTGA. There are 15 residues in the CDR3. V shed 4 bases and J shed 7 bases, with 17 bases lying between them. The CDR3 region is CASSSFGGHPNEQFF. DNA for the CDR3: TGTGCCAGCAGCTCCTTTGGGGGACACCCTAATGAGCAGTTCTTC.

The rearrangement links TRBV5-4 to TRBJ2-7; no firm D call. The germline V and J ends were trimmed by 2 bases and 6 bases, with 9 bases remaining between them. CDR1 and CDR2 (germline): SGHNT, YYREEE (reference sequence). CDR3 length equals 12 residues. The CDR3 loop reads CASSFDSSEQYF. As DNA, the CDR3 is TGTGCCAGCAGCTTCGATAGTTCCGAGCAGTACTTC.

The rearrangement uses TRBV28 and TRBJ1-5, with D hard to call. CDR1 is MDHEN, CDR2 SYDVKM, per germline. V dropped 3 bases and J dropped 0 bases, with 21 bases sitting between them. The CDR3 length is 19 residues. The CDR3 DNA is TGTGCCAGCAGTTTGAGGAAGCTTTTAGCCTTCAATAGCAATCAGCCCCAGCATTTT. It encodes CASSLRKLLAFNSNQPQHF.

The table lists this clone with a few counts. The rearrangement joins TRBV18 to TRBJ2-1; 7 bases match TRBD2. The trim removed 2 bases at V and 8 bases at J, leaving 6 bases unmatched. Germline values: CDR1 KGHSH, CDR2 LQKENI. This CDR3 has 14 amino acids. CDR3 residues: CASSPGTTEDEQFF. The CDR3, as DNA: TGTGCCAGCTCACCAGGGACTACTGAGGATGAGCAGTTCTTC. Complete variable domain (other parts from reference TRBV18 and TRBJ2-1): NAGVMQNPRHLVRRRGQEARLRCSPMKGHSHVYWYRQLPEEGLKFMVYLQKENIIDESGMPKERFSAEFPKEGPSILRIQQVVRGDSAAYFCASSPGTTEDEQFFGPGTRLTVL.

The chain couples TRBV11-3 to TRBJ1-1; D gene uncertain. Germline CDR1 SGHNT, CDR2 YENEEA. Trimming took 5 bases from V and 1 from J, leaving 5 bases between them. There are 12 residues in the CDR3. Here the CDR3 DNA reads TGTGCCAGCAGCCCGGGGAACACTGAAGCTTTCTTT. Translating gives CASSPGNTEAFF. Combining the CDR3 with reference TRBV11-3 and TRBJ1-1 gives the whole variable domain EAGVVQSPRYKIIEKKQPVAFWCNPISGHNTLYWYLQNLGQGPELLIRYENEEAVDDSQLPKDRFSAERLKGVDSTLKIQPAELGDSAVYLCASSPGNTEAFFGQGTRLTVV.

This chain connects TRBV4-1 to TRBJ2-7, with 8 bases identical to TRBD1. There are 15 residues in the CDR3. The V and J ends lost 2 bases and 4 bases, in that order; junction bases with no gene match: 7. Germline-derived CDR1 and CDR2 are MGHRA and YSYEKL. The CDR3 sequence: CASSQRTGSGYEQYF. The CDR3 DNA sequence: TGCGCCAGCAGCCAAAGGACAGGGAGTGGTTACGAGCAGTACTTC.

Note on this clone: Sequence at one end of the junction differs from germline and may be a read error. This chain joins TRBV7-9 and TRBJ2-1; 7 bases are shared with TRBD2. Germline V CDR1 and CDR2: SEHNR, FQNEAQ (reference sequence). The CDR3 loop spans 16 amino acids. The CDR3 protein is CASSSNRGVTYNEQFF. The CDR3 region has the DNA TGTGCCAGCAGCTCCAACCGGGGGGTGACTTACAATGAACAGTTCTTC.

The rearrangement uses TRBV18 and TRBJ2-7, with D perhaps matching TRBD1 (6 bases). In germline, CDR1 is KGHSH, CDR2 LQKENI. The CDR3 contains 14 residues. The V and J ends lost 2 bases and 5 bases respectively, with 13 bases between them. The chain's CDR3 is CASSPNQGMNEQYF. The CDR3 DNA sequence: TGTGCCAGCTCACCAAACCAGGGGATGAACGAGCAGTACTTC.

V and J are TRBV25-1 and TRBJ2-5; 8 bases agree with TRBD2. Trimming took 4 bases from V and 2 from J; bases not matched to a gene: 9. The CDR3 covers 16 residues. Germline V lookup: CDR1 MGHDK, CDR2 SYGVNS. CDR3 amino acids: CASSAPPGGAQETQYF. The CDR3 DNA is TGTGCCAGCAGTGCCCCCCCGGGGGGGGCTCAAGAGACCCAGTACTTC.

The J gene is TRBJ1-3, the V gene TRBV25-1; D is unresolved. The V and J ends lost 3 bases and 8 bases respectively, with 17 bases between them. Germline lookup yields CDR1 MGHDK and CDR2 SYGVNS. The CDR3 has 15 amino acids. Written as DNA, the CDR3 is TGTGCCAGCAGTGACCCAGGTGGCTCGAGATACACCATATATTTT. The encoded protein is CASSDPGGSRYTIYF.

The chain uses TRBV15 and TRBJ2-7; the D gene is possibly TRBD1 (6 bases). This CDR3 has 14 amino acids. V was clipped by 0 bases and J by 1 base, with 7 bases between them. The germline gives CDR1 LNHNV, CDR2 YYDKDF (reference sequence). The CDR3 is CATSRDRGSYEQYF. CDR3 nucleotide sequence: TGTGCCACCAGCAGAGACAGGGGATCCTACGAGCAGTACTTC. Full variable domain (rest looked up from reference TRBV15 and TRBJ2-7): DAMVIQNPRYQVTQFGKPVTLSCSQTLNHNVMYWYQQKSSQAPKLLFHYYDKDFNNEADTPDNFQSRRPNTSFCFLDIRSPGLGDTAMYLCATSRDRGSYEQYFGPGTRLTVT.

This rearrangement joins TRBV12-3 or TRBV12-4 to TRBJ1-1; D call uncertain. There are 12 residues in the CDR3. The V end lost 8 bases, the J end lost 4 bases, and 11 bases lay between the germline ends. The CDR3 coding sequence is TGTGCCAGCGGAGCTGGAATCACTGAAGCTTTCTTT. It translates to CASGAGITEAFF.